The 23 T cell receptor beta chains given below trace back to one sample, sequenced in a study of shared clonotypes between healthy human individuals. The repertoire was sequenced with immunoSEQ multiplex PCR; TCRdb's copy has only in-frame clones and lacks some. The data hold 2 million or so clones, with 85% to 95% observed a single time. Input material: naive CD4+ T cells sorted from blood. Subset here: CD45RA+ positively selected. The receptors derive from a man between 18 and 29 years old in good health.

The chain has TRBV6-1 and TRBJ2-5, with 8 bases identical to TRBD2. This CDR3 is 11 amino acids long. Germline-derived CDR1 and CDR2 are MNHNS and SASEGT. With V trimmed by 10 bases and J by 5 bases, 3 bases remained unmatched. The CDR3: CATGLAETQYF. The DNA for the CDR3 is TGTGCCACCGGACTAGCTGAGACCCAGTACTTC.

This chain links TRBV5-6 with TRBJ1-6, with 8 bases aligning to TRBD1. Per germline, CDR1 SGHDT and CDR2 YYEEEE. The J segment lost 4 bases and the V segment lost 4 bases, leaving 1 base of the junction unmatched. This CDR3 is built from 14 residues. This CDR3 reads CASSRTGYNSPLHF. The CDR3 nucleotides read TGTGCCAGCAGCCGGACAGGGTATAATTCACCCCTCCACTTT.

The sample holds one count of this clone. The rearrangement joins TRBV6-6 to TRBJ1-6, with D uncertain. The CDR3 length is 11 residues. The germline CDR1 and CDR2 sequences are MNHNY and SVGAGI (reference sequence). Trimming removed 6 bases from V and 9 bases from J, with 6 bases in between. The CDR3 region is CASSLGSPLHF. The CDR3 DNA reads as TGTGCCAGCAGCCTGGGTTCACCCCTCCACTTT.

The chain links TRBV6-5 to TRBJ1-4; D unclear. CDR1 is MNHEY and CDR2 is SVGAGI in the germline V gene. The CDR3 spans 13 residues. Trimming cost V 6 bases and J 0 bases, with 5 bases left between them. The CDR3 spells CASSSATNEKLFF. The CDR3 DNA reads TGTGCCAGCAGCAGCGCAACTAATGAAAAACTGTTTTTT.

The chain uses TRBV30 and TRBJ2-2; the match to TRBD1 covers 10 bases. The V gene end was trimmed by 5 bases and the J gene end by 6 bases; junction bases not matched to a gene: 0. There are 12 residues in the CDR3. CDR1 and CDR2 from the germline V gene are GTSNPN and SVGIG (reference sequence). Here the CDR3 reads CAWGTGAGELFF. The CDR3 coding sequence is TGTGCCTGGGGGACAGGGGCCGGGGAGCTGTTTTTT. Combining the CDR3 with reference TRBV30 and TRBJ2-2 gives the whole variable domain SQTIHQWPATLVQPVGSPLSLECTVEGTSNPNLYWYRQAAGRGLQLLFYSVGIGQISSEVPQNLSASRPQDRQFILSSKKLLLSDSGFYLCAWGTGAGELFFGEGSRLTVL.

This chain's CDR3 is CASSPRGPGGELFF. The DNA of the CDR3 is TGTGCCAGCAGCCCCAGGGGGCCGGGCGGGGAGCTGTTTTTT. The gene calls are TRBV7-2 and TRBJ2-2; 8 nucleotides line up with TRBD1. V lost 5 bases, J lost 7 bases, and 6 bases stayed unmatched. The CDR3 is 14 amino acids. CDR1 and CDR2 from the germline V gene are SGHTA and FQGNSA.

The chain is built from TRBV5-1 and TRBJ1-1, with D perhaps TRBD1 (5 bases). Germline loops: CDR1 SGHRS, CDR2 YFSETQ. The CDR3 loop spans 13 amino acids. Trimming left V 4 bases short and J 1 base short, with 8 bases between. CDR3 region: CASSEGSNTEAFF. The CDR3 nucleotides are TGCGCCAGCAGCGAGGGGTCGAACACTGAAGCTTTCTTT.

The rearrangement links TRBV6-5 to TRBJ1-2, with D possibly being TRBD1 (6 bases). This CDR3 region has 14 residues. Between the trimmed V and J ends, which lost 5 bases and 4 bases, there was a span of 14 bases. CDR1 MNHEY and CDR2 SVGAGI come from the germline V gene. The CDR3 sequence: CASSLGGGPYGYTF. CDR3 sequence (DNA): TGTGCCAGCAGTCTAGGAGGGGGGCCCTATGGCTACACCTTC.

The CDR3 DNA reads TGTGCCAGCAGTTTGCTAGCGGGAGGGCCCACCGGGGAGCTGTTTTTT. It specifies CASSLLAGGPTGELFF. The rearrangement uses TRBV6-5 and TRBJ2-2; 12 bases are a match to TRBD2. The V gene's germline CDR1 is MNHEY and CDR2 SVGAGI. V was clipped by 4 bases and J by 4 bases; unmatched bases: 4. The CDR3 spans 16 residues.

The genes are TRBV7-2 and TRBJ1-2; 8 bases align to TRBD1. Trimming at V came to 5 bases and at J to 7 bases, leaving 9 bases not matched to a gene. CDR3 length: 14 amino acids. CDR1 is SGHTA, CDR2 FQGNSA, per germline. CDR3 region: CASSAYRGYSGYTF. CDR3 sequence (DNA): TGTGCCAGCAGCGCCTACAGGGGGTACTCTGGCTACACCTTC.

The chain's CDR3 is CASSLAPPGRFYNSPLHF. The CDR3 nucleotides read TGTGCCAGCAGCTTGGCACCACCTGGCCGTTTCTATAATTCACCCCTCCACTTT. The chain links TRBV5-6 to TRBJ1-6; D not certain. From germline, CDR1 is SGHDT and CDR2 YYEEEE. V was trimmed by 0 bases and J by 3 bases, leaving 16 bases between them. The CDR3 is 18 residues long.

The rearrangement joins TRBV7-8 to TRBJ1-1; D ambiguous. The germline V gene has CDR1 SGHVS and CDR2 FQNEAQ. This CDR3 has 15 amino acids. Trimming cost V 0 bases and J 4 bases, with 12 bases left between them. The CDR3 region has the DNA TGTGCCAGCAGCTTAGCGAGGGTCACACCCACTGAAGCTTTCTTT. Residues: CASSLARVTPTEAFF. Full variable domain (missing parts from reference TRBV7-8 and TRBJ1-1): GAGVSQSPRYKVAKRGQDVALRCDPISGHVSLFWYQQALGQGPEFLTYFQNEAQLDKSGLPSDRFFAERPEGSVSTLKIQRTQQEDSAVYLCASSLARVTPTEAFFGQGTRLTVV.

This sequence joins TRBV7-9 and TRBJ2-5; D is perhaps TRBD1 or TRBD2 (5 bases each). Per the germline V gene, CDR1 is SEHNR and CDR2 is FQNEAQ (reference sequence). This CDR3 region has 13 residues. V dropped 5 bases and J dropped 4 bases, with 11 bases sitting between them. CDR3 amino acids: CASSRQGVETQYF. The CDR3 DNA is TGTGCCAGCAGCCGTCAGGGAGTAGAGACCCAGTACTTC.

For this clone: A much larger clone differs by one base, so this may be a read error. Other nucleotide sequences in the sample specify the same CDR3. The rearrangement links TRBV5-1 to TRBJ1-2; D gene unclear. V gave up 2 bases and J gave up 4 bases, with 6 bases separating them. This CDR3 region has 12 residues. Germline loops: CDR1 SGHRS, CDR2 YFSETQ. The CDR3 bases are TGCGCCAGCAGCTTAGACGGCTATGGCTACACCTTC. This encodes CASSLDGYGYTF.

The chain is built from TRBV9 and TRBJ2-3, with TRBD2 as a possible D gene (6 bases). CDR1 SGDLS and CDR2 YYNGEE come from the germline V gene. The CDR3 covers 15 residues. Trimming removed 2 bases at V and 5 bases at J, with 15 bases between. This CDR3 is CASSVIGGDGDTQYF. The CDR3 DNA reads as TGTGCCAGCAGCGTTATTGGAGGGGACGGAGATACGCAGTATTTT.

This chain joins TRBV11-2 and TRBJ2-5; D is uncertain. V lost 6 bases and J 4 bases, leaving 15 bases between the germline ends. This CDR3 spans 14 amino acids. CDR1 is SGHAT, CDR2 FQNNGV, per germline. The CDR3 bases are TGTGCCAGCAGGGCCCCACGAATTGGAGAGACCCAGTACTTC. Amino acids: CASRAPRIGETQYF.

This clone occurred once. The genes are TRBV14 and TRBJ2-7; possibly TRBD1 for D (6 bases). From germline, CDR1 is SGHDN and CDR2 FVKESK. The CDR3 totals 14 residues. V was cut by 5 bases and J by 2 bases, with 13 bases left in between. The CDR3 here is CASSVGTGTYEQYF. In DNA, the CDR3 is TGTGCCAGCAGCGTAGGAACAGGGACCTACGAGCAGTACTTC.

Of note for this clone: A junction end diverges from the germline sequence, so it may reflect a read error. CDR3 sequence: CASSYDRGGEQYF. CDR3 nucleotide sequence: TGTGCTAGCAGTTACGACAGGGGTGGCGAGCAGTACTTC. V is TRBV7-7 and J is TRBJ2-7; 8 nucleotides align to TRBD1. The CDR3 has 13 amino acids. Germline V CDR1 and CDR2: SSHAT, FNYEAQ (reference sequence).

V usage is TRBV25-1 and J usage is TRBJ2-7; 9 bases agree with TRBD2. The germline V gene encodes CDR1 MGHDK and CDR2 SYGVNS. J was trimmed by 4 bases and V by 3 bases; bases with no gene match: 4. This CDR3 has 14 residues. CDR3 residues: CASSDSGSKYEQYF. The CDR3 bases are TGTGCCAGCAGTGATAGCGGGAGTAAGTACGAGCAGTACTTC.

The V call is TRBV6-6, the J call TRBJ1-6, with unresolved D. From germline, CDR1 is MNHNY and CDR2 SVGAGI (reference sequence). The germline V and J ends were trimmed by 5 bases and 13 bases, with 15 bases remaining between them. The length of the CDR3 is 13 residues. Written as DNA, the CDR3 is TGTGCCAGCAGTCCCGCGGCGGGGTGGCCCCTCCACTTT. Protein product: CASSPAAGWPLHF.

The gene calls are TRBV10-1 and TRBJ2-1; 9 bases line up with TRBD2. V shed 4 bases, J shed 2 bases, and the junction held 6 bases outside the gene matches. Germline loops: CDR1 WNHNN, CDR2 SYGVQD (reference sequence). The CDR3 runs to 16 residues. The DNA of the CDR3 is TGCGCCAGCAGTGCGGCAGCGGGAGGTACCTACAATGAGCAGTTCTTC. Encoded protein: CASSAAAGGTYNEQFF.

V gene TRBV6-6 combines with J gene TRBJ2-2; unclear D gene. This CDR3 has 11 amino acids. Trimming shortened V by 5 bases and J by 6 bases, and 4 bases separated the two germline ends. Germline V gene lookup returns CDR1 MNHNY and CDR2 SVGAGI (reference sequence). The CDR3 coding sequence is TGTGCCAGCAGTAAATCCGGGGAGCTGTTTTTT. Translated: CASSKSGELFF.

The chain is built from TRBV9 and TRBJ1-6, with D perhaps TRBD1 (6 bases). Germline values: CDR1 SGDLS, CDR2 YYNGEE. The CDR3 spans 15 residues. Trimming took 4 bases from V and 5 from J, leaving 13 bases between them. The CDR3 bases are TGTGCCAGCAGCCTAGGGGGGGCAGATAATTCACCCCTCCACTTT. Its translation is CASSLGGADNSPLHF.